The clone carrying this T cell receptor beta chain was seen only a few times. A much larger clonotype is one base distant, so this may be a read error. Primed by a sample-barcoded 5' primer and a J-beta primer mix, a second PCR proceeded for 7 to 11 cycles. A 12-random-nucleotide template-switch adaptor tagged each cDNA molecule. There were at least 2.5 million CDR3-containing paired-end reads obtained from each sample. TCRdb fed the 5' RACE reads into MiXCR, producing one record per CDR3 protein. The sample records about 640,000 distinct CDR3 sequences, approximately 30% being singletons. This sample was included in a study of blood T cells in healthy people across ages. The CDR3 length is 14 residues. CDR1 and CDR2 (germline): LGHDT, YNNKEL (reference sequence).

Sequenced: blood. This TCR was sampled from a woman aged 80 or over in good health. This chain uses TRBV3-1 with TRBJ2-7, with D maybe TRBD2 (6 bases). The CDR3 coding sequence is TGTGCCAGCAGCCTCACGGAGGGGTTCTACAAGCAGTACTTC. This sequence encodes CASSLTEGFYKQYF.